The next 15 T cell receptor beta chains were all read from a single sample in a study of cytomegalovirus exposure and HLA in healthy donors. With 60 Vbeta and 13 Jbeta primers, the PCR was carried out. Some clones are missing from TCRdb's copy, which holds only in-frame ones; the method was immunoSEQ multiplex PCR. Among 80,000 or so clones listed, less than 80% were seen once. The sequencing sample was made of PBMCs. The receptors were sampled from a woman aged 45-65 years in good health and CMV-seropositive.

DNA of the CDR3: TGTGCCAGCAGCGTAGTCGGAGGGGGCGAGAGCTATGGCTACACCTTC. Amino acids: CASSVVGGGESYGYTF. The chain joins TRBV9 to TRBJ1-2; TRBD1 aligns across 7 bases. Germline V gene sequence: CDR1 SGDLS, CDR2 YYNGEE. CDR3 length: 16 amino acids. V was pared by 0 bases and J by 4 bases, with 9 bases of the junction left unmatched.

This clone was observed a handful of times. The chain uses TRBV7-6 and TRBJ2-1, with 8 bases aligning to TRBD2. Losses at the gene ends were 2 bases for V and 6 bases for J; bases not matched to a gene: 9. CDR1 is SGHVS and CDR2 is FNYEAQ in the germline V gene. There are 16 residues in the CDR3. CDR3 protein: CASSLTSGSKSNEQFF. CDR3 DNA sequence: TGTGCCAGCAGCTTAACTAGCGGAAGCAAGTCCAATGAGCAGTTCTTC.

This clone came up a few times. CDR3 amino acids: CASSQTLTGNEAFF. In DNA, the CDR3 is TGTGCCAGCAGCCAGACGTTGACAGGGAATGAAGCTTTCTTT. The chain employs TRBV14 and TRBJ1-1, with 7 bases identical to TRBD1. This CDR3 is 14 amino acids long. The J segment lost 7 bases and the V segment lost 3 bases, leaving 8 bases of the junction unmatched. The germline gives CDR1 SGHDN, CDR2 FVKESK.

The chain combines TRBV27 with TRBJ2-5; 7 bases fit TRBD2. The CDR3 is 18 residues long. CDR1 and CDR2 from the germline V gene are MNHEY and SMNVEV (reference sequence). The V gene end was trimmed by 5 bases and the J gene end by 1 base; junction bases not matched to a gene: 16. For the CDR3, the DNA is TGTGCCAGCAGTCCGCCACCGGGGGGAGGCGTGGGCCAAGAGACCCAGTACTTC. Amino acids: CASSPPPGGGVGQETQYF.

J is TRBJ1-6 and V is TRBV5-1; TRBD1 agrees at 11 bases. Germline-derived CDR1 and CDR2 are SGHRS and YFSETQ. This CDR3 has 16 residues. Germline trimming cut 1 base from V and 10 bases from J; bases unmatched to any gene: 7. This chain's CDR3 is CASSLSGQGVGSPLHF. CDR3 DNA: TGCGCCAGCAGCTTGTCGGGACAGGGGGTCGGGTCACCCCTCCACTTT.

The chain joins TRBV28 to TRBJ2-2; 8 bases agree with TRBD2. Per the germline V gene, CDR1 is MDHEN and CDR2 is SYDVKM. With 5 bases clipped from V and 5 bases from J, the junction kept 7 bases outside the gene matches. This CDR3 is built from 15 residues. The CDR3, as DNA: TGTGCCAGCAGTCGACTAGCGAGACAGACCGGGGAGCTGTTTTTT. Protein product: CASSRLARQTGELFF.

The V call is TRBV28, the J call TRBJ2-7; tentative D call: TRBD1 (5 bases). V lost 4 bases and J lost 4, with 26 bases in between. Per germline, CDR1 MDHEN and CDR2 SYDVKM. CDR3 size: 18 residues. CDR3: CASSSPLYTRGARYEQYV. DNA of the CDR3: TGTGCCAGCAGTTCCCCCTTGTACACACGTGGGGCGCGATACGAGCAGTACGTC.

The chain couples TRBV15 to TRBJ2-3, with 7 bases aligning to TRBD2. After removal of 5 bases from V and 0 bases from J, the junction contained 14 bases not matched to a gene. Germline CDR1 and CDR2: LNHNV and YYDKDF (reference sequence). CDR3 length: 18 amino acids. CDR3 amino acids: CATSGGVWRGPSTDTQYF. The CDR3 DNA sequence: TGTGCCACCAGCGGGGGGGTCTGGCGGGGCCCTAGCACAGATACGCAGTATTTT.

The genes are TRBV14 and TRBJ2-7; possibly TRBD2 for D (6 bases). The V and J ends lost 5 bases and 9 bases respectively, with 11 bases between them. The germline gives CDR1 SGHDN, CDR2 FVKESK. The CDR3 runs 11 residues. CDR3 sequence reads: CASSGGTGQYV. CDR3 DNA sequence: TGTGCCAGCAGCGGGGGGACTGGGCAGTACGTC.

A word on this clone: A junction boundary mismatches the germline segment, possibly from a read error. The gene calls are TRBV7-9 and TRBJ1-1, with a weak D call TRBD1 (5 bases). The germline CDR1 and CDR2 sequences are SEHNR and FQNEAQ (reference sequence). This CDR3 is 15 amino acids long. For the CDR3, the DNA is TGTTCCAGCAGCCCTCGGGGGGGGGAGGGCACTGAAGCTTTCTTT. Translated, it gives CSSSPRGGEGTEAFF.

By frequency in the sample, this clone is medium-sized (0.01 to 0.1%). The V gene is TRBV4-1, the J gene TRBJ1-1, with a possible D match to TRBD1 (6 bases). V lost 1 base and J lost 0, with 18 bases in between. Germline V gives CDR1 MGHRA, CDR2 YSYEKL. The CDR3 totals 18 residues. The DNA of the CDR3 is TGCGCCAGCAGCCAAGCACCGACAGGTACCCTAATGAACACTGAAGCTTTCTTT. This sequence encodes CASSQAPTGTLMNTEAFF.

The J gene is TRBJ1-4, the V gene TRBV11-2; 8 bases are shared with TRBD1. Germline V lookup: CDR1 SGHAT, CDR2 FQNNGV. CDR3 length: 13 residues. V was pared by 5 bases and J by 8 bases, with 4 bases of the junction left unmatched. The CDR3 protein is CASSRTGREKLFF. CDR3 in DNA: TGTGCCAGCAGCCGGACAGGGCGGGAAAAACTGTTTTTT.

J is TRBJ2-4 and V is TRBV18; 10 bases line up with TRBD1. V was pared by 3 bases and J by 6 bases, with 5 bases of the junction left unmatched. The germline V gene encodes CDR1 KGHSH and CDR2 LQKENI. The CDR3 covers 15 residues. CDR3 region: CASSPTWDRGNIQYF. DNA of the CDR3: TGTGCCAGCTCACCCACCTGGGACAGGGGAAACATTCAGTACTTC.

The chain combines TRBV6-1 with TRBJ1-4, with D uncertain. V lost 8 bases, J lost 6 bases, and 13 bases lay in between. Germline V gives CDR1 MNHNS, CDR2 SASEGT. CDR3 length: 13 residues. This chain's CDR3 is CASRESGDEKLFF. In nucleotides, the CDR3 is TGTGCCAGCCGGGAATCCGGGGATGAAAAACTGTTTTTT.

J is TRBJ1-5 and V is TRBV7-2, with D hard to call. V lost 3 bases, J lost 4 bases, and 4 bases lay in between. CDR1 and CDR2 from the germline V gene are SGHTA and FQGNSA. The length of the CDR3 is 12 residues. The CDR3 loop reads CASSFPNQPQHF. CDR3 coding DNA: TGTGCCAGCAGCTTCCCGAATCAGCCCCAGCATTTT.